These T cell receptor beta chains were read from a single sample in a study of post-analysis software for immune sequencing data. TCRdb passed the PCR reads through MiXCR, listing each CDR3 protein once. In the table there are more than 500,000 distinct CDR3 sequences, under 40% of which are singletons. The sequencing sample was made of blood. The receptors here all came from a girl aged 2-17 years with multiple sclerosis. The CDR3 runs from the conserved cysteine through the conserved F or W. A D gene is named only where the DNA matches it firmly.

V	J	D	CDR3
TRBV5-1	TRBJ2-1	TRBD1	CASSSGQLGSYNEQFF
TRBV6-1	TRBJ2-3	TRBD2	CASSGGTASGGRTDTQYF
TRBV3-1	TRBJ2-7	NA	CASSQDNLGAQYF
TRBV12-3/TRBV12-4	TRBJ1-5	TRBD1	CASSLHRQGGQPQHF
TRBV20-1	TRBJ1-1	NA	CSASLGRDTEAFF
TRBV10-3	TRBJ1-5	TRBD1	CAISEDRAQPQHF
TRBV5-1	TRBJ1-2	TRBD1	CASSLARTGDQTYTF
TRBV3-1	TRBJ1-2	NA	CASSQEGRNYGYTF
TRBV25-1	TRBJ2-7	NA	CASRGVGTGPILGEQYF
TRBV7-6	TRBJ2-5	TRBD2	CASSFPDSGGAEEETQYF
TRBV4-1	TRBJ1-3	NA	CASSQGTYNSGNTIYF
TRBV6-6	TRBJ1-5	NA	CASSYPLGGSSNQPQHF
TRBV19	TRBJ2-1	TRBD1	CASSKDRVNEQFF
TRBV18	TRBJ1-2	NA	CASSPGRDYSYTF
TRBV3-1	TRBJ1-5	NA	CASSQGVLQPQHF
TRBV2	TRBJ1-2	NA	CASRGDNPNGYTF
TRBV20-1	TRBJ2-3	NA	CSARRSGTDTQYF
TRBV9	TRBJ1-2	NA	CASSVPGNNYGYTF
TRBV29-1	TRBJ1-2	TRBD1	CSVGGQSLRYTF
TRBV5-1	TRBJ2-4	NA	CASQDGRQNIQYF
TRBV4-2	TRBJ1-1	TRBD1	CASSRGQAEAFF
TRBV9	TRBJ2-1	TRBD2	CASSFRGLADVDEQFF
TRBV27	TRBJ2-1	NA	CASSFRPNEQFF
TRBV10-3	NA	NA	CAISESRGRLHYEQYF
TRBV29-1	TRBJ1-2	NA	CSVGEGLGDGYTF
TRBV4-1	TRBJ2-3	TRBD2	CASSALTGGNTDTQYF
TRBV7-2	TRBJ1-5	NA	CASSLVVAVGQPQHF
TRBV7-9	TRBJ2-7	TRBD1	CASSSGQGEAYEQYF
TRBV29-1	TRBJ2-3	TRBD2	CSVEPLASGGIDTQYF
TRBV19	NA	TRBD1	CASSIAGTGNGEQYF
TRBV5-1	TRBJ2-3	TRBD1	CASSLTGDSTDTQYF
TRBV6-6	TRBJ2-7	TRBD1	CASSYSADRSYEQYF
TRBV28	TRBJ1-2	TRBD1	CASRRVDRGDGYTF
TRBV12-3/TRBV12-4	TRBJ1-2	TRBD1	CASSSRTGTYGYTF
TRBV6-5	TRBJ1-6	NA	CASSRQASSYNSPLHF
TRBV5-1	TRBJ2-7	NA	CASSLGTPGDEQYF
TRBV5-1	TRBJ1-6	TRBD1	CASSLEVGSQGGPLHF
TRBV20-1	TRBJ1-4	TRBD1	CSALDRTNEKLFF
TRBV7-8	TRBJ2-6	NA	CASSLYRSSLSGANVLTF
TRBV10-3	TRBJ2-4	TRBD1	CAIKTDRDNEQYF
TRBV9	TRBJ2-7	NA	CASSVRGFGYEQYF
TRBV10-2	TRBJ2-3	NA	CASTGDPWVPDTQYF
TRBV12-3/TRBV12-4	TRBJ2-5	TRBD1	CASTLGTGAVETQYF
TRBV20-1	TRBJ2-7	TRBD2	CSAQPSGVRYEQYF
TRBV7-9	TRBJ1-2	TRBD1	CVSSRPGTGEGYTF
TRBV28	TRBJ1-5	NA	CASQSRGGNQPQHF
TRBV5-1	TRBJ2-7	NA	CASSLEAGSAYEQYF
TRBV12-3/TRBV12-4	TRBJ1-1	NA	CASDPGVEAFF
TRBV9	TRBJ2-3	TRBD2	CANSVEAGLTTDTQYF
TRBV20-1	TRBJ2-1	TRBD2	CSARTRGNRYNEQFF
TRBV2	TRBJ1-2	TRBD1	CASRPGTGGDGYTF
TRBV2	TRBJ2-7	NA	CASSIPGTEAYEQYF
TRBV10-3	TRBJ2-5	NA	CAISSLEQTQYF
TRBV20-1	TRBJ2-3	NA	CSARDRIDTQYF